This entry concerns a single T cell receptor beta chain. The data stem from a study of blood T cell repertoires in COVID-19. Study at large: The samples span acute and convalescent COVID-19 from the United States, Italy and Spain. PBMCs, B-cell-depleted T cells, or T cells were the source of the cDNA or gDNA that made up the material.

Per the germline V gene, CDR1 is GTSNPN and CDR2 is SVGIG (reference sequence). V lost 0 bases and J 4 bases, leaving 11 bases between the germline ends. This CDR3 spans 14 amino acids. In the original analysis: The assay estimated nucleated cells by amplifying reference gene primers. The table came from immunoSEQ multiplex PCR; TCRdb's copy has only in-frame clones and leaves some out. D and trimming were read from the DNA, whereas the V and J calls and clone size are those reported in that table. The repertoire holds approximately 250,000 clones, with approximately 89% as singletons. This sequence was found in a man in his forties with active or convalescent COVID-19. The rearrangement uses TRBV30 and TRBJ2-3; a weak D match, TRBD2 (6 bases). What was sequenced was peripheral blood. In nucleotides, the CDR3 is TGTGCCTGGAGTGTACTAGGGGAGGCAGATACGCAGTATTTT. It translates to CAWSVLGEADTQYF.